This T cell receptor (beta chain) is drawn from a study of blood T cell repertoires in COVID-19. Study-level background: In each case, the material was cDNA or gDNA derived from T cells, B-cell-depleted T cells, or PBMCs.

The germline V gene encodes CDR1 LGHNA and CDR2 YNFKEQ. This CDR3 has 14 amino acids. With V trimmed by 5 bases and J by 5 bases, 6 bases remained unmatched. Data came from immunoSEQ multiplex PCR; TCRdb stores just in-frame clones and leaves some out. The sample has fewer than 300,000 clones, over 80% seen once. Sequencing input: peripheral blood. This rearrangement joins TRBV4-2 to TRBJ2-7; 10 bases map to TRBD1. The receptor was isolated from a woman aged 65 to 85 with active or convalescent COVID-19. The CDR3, as DNA: TGTGCCAGCAGCTCCCCGGGACAGGGGAACGAGCAGTACTTC. It specifies CASSSPGQGNEQYF.